Listed here are 22 T cell receptor beta chains from one sample, sequenced in a study of T cell responses to AZD1222 COVID-19 vaccine. Data came from immunoSEQ multiplex PCR; TCRdb stores just in-frame clones and leaves some out. The profile shows around 130,000 clones, roughly 86% of them singletons. This specimen was peripheral blood, taken on day 0 of AZD1222 vaccination. Source of these receptors: an adult in good health.

V gene TRBV7-2 combines with J gene TRBJ1-2; maybe TRBD1 (5 bases). V was trimmed by 5 bases and J by 2 bases, leaving 12 bases between them. CDR3 length: 14 residues. The germline V gene has CDR1 SGHTA and CDR2 FQGNSA. The CDR3 DNA reads as TGTGCCAGCAGCCCCTGGGACCGAAACTATGGCTACACCTTC. Protein sequence: CASSPWDRNYGYTF.

The CDR3 reads CASSTHNNQPQHF. The DNA of the CDR3 is TGTGCCAGTAGTACTCATAACAATCAGCCCCAGCATTTT. This chain joins TRBV19 and TRBJ1-5; no definite D call. This CDR3 spans 13 amino acids. Trimming took off 4 bases at V and 3 bases at J, with 7 bases between the two ends. CDR1 and CDR2 from the germline V gene are LNHDA and SQIVND (reference sequence).

The chain joins TRBV2 to TRBJ2-4; 11 bases match TRBD2. The V segment lost 9 bases and the J segment 1 base; nucleotides outside the gene matches: 11. CDR1 is SNHLY and CDR2 is FYNNEI in the germline V gene. CDR3 length: 17 residues. CDR3 protein: CARQRVAGGPAKNIQYF. CDR3 sequence (DNA): TGTGCCAGGCAAAGGGTAGCGGGAGGGCCTGCCAAAAACATTCAGTACTTC.

J is TRBJ1-5 and V is TRBV4-1; D might be TRBD1 (5 bases). V dropped 2 bases and J dropped 4 bases, with 12 bases sitting between them. Germline values: CDR1 MGHRA, CDR2 YSYEKL. The CDR3 consists of 15 residues. The chain's CDR3 is CASSQTGTSNQPQHF. In DNA form, the CDR3 reads TGCGCCAGCAGCCAAACCGGGACCTCGAATCAGCCCCAGCATTTT.

J is TRBJ2-2 and V is TRBV20-1; 7 bases match TRBD2. The V segment lost 3 bases and the J segment 3 bases; nucleotides outside the gene matches: 19. Germline loops: CDR1 DFQATT, CDR2 SNEGSKA (reference sequence). The CDR3 is made up of 19 amino acids. CDR3 coding DNA: TGCAGTGCTAGTAGCCCCATCTTGGGCGGGAGAAAGTACACCGGGGAGCTGTTTTTT. Translating gives CSASSPILGGRKYTGELFF.

The chain is built from TRBV3-1 (or the pseudogene TRBV3-2) and TRBJ2-7; no clear D gene. CDR1 and CDR2 from the germline V gene are LGHDT and YNNKEL (reference sequence). V was cut by 0 bases and J by 0 bases, with 12 bases left in between. This CDR3 comprises 16 residues. The DNA for the CDR3 is TGTGCCAGCAGCCAAGACGGGTACGGGTTCTCCTACGAGCAGTACTTC. Amino acids: CASSQDGYGFSYEQYF.

The V gene is TRBV19, the J gene TRBJ2-5, with D perhaps assigned TRBD1 or TRBD2 (6 bases each). V gave up 0 bases and J gave up 4 bases, with 12 bases separating them. Germline V gives CDR1 LNHDA, CDR2 SQIVND (reference sequence). This CDR3 has 15 residues. CDR3 sequence: CASSIDFRGLETQYF. The CDR3 nucleotides are TGTGCCAGTAGTATAGATTTTCGGGGGCTAGAGACCCAGTACTTC.

The CDR3 nucleotides read TGCGCCAGCAGCCAAGTTAGCGACAAATACGAGCAGTACTTC. Encoded protein: CASSQVSDKYEQYF. The chain carries TRBV4-1 and TRBJ2-7, with D perhaps matching TRBD2 (5 bases). The germline V gene encodes CDR1 MGHRA and CDR2 YSYEKL. Trimming took 1 base from V and 4 from J, leaving 11 bases between them. The CDR3 contains 14 residues.

The chain is built from TRBV7-2 and TRBJ1-2; D remains unclear. Trimming removed 1 base from V and 2 bases from J, with 11 bases in between. The CDR3 is 15 amino acids. CDR1 is SGHTA, CDR2 FQGNSA, per germline. The DNA for the CDR3 is TGTGCCAGCAGCTTAGACTGGGCGCGGAACTATGGCTACACCTTC. Its translation: CASSLDWARNYGYTF.

This chain joins TRBV5-1 and TRBJ2-7, with TRBD1 identical over 7 bases. Germline trimming cut 0 bases from V and 3 bases from J; bases unmatched to any gene: 3. Germline V CDR1 and CDR2: SGHRS, YFSETQ. This CDR3 has 14 residues. The CDR3 protein is CASSLGQGIYEQYF. The DNA for the CDR3 is TGCGCCAGCAGCTTGGGACAGGGCATCTACGAGCAGTACTTC.

This clone came up a few times. The V call is TRBV7-2, the J call TRBJ2-1; tentatively, D is TRBD2 (5 bases). This CDR3 comprises 13 residues. Looked up from germline, CDR1 is SGHTA and CDR2 is FQGNSA. Trimming pared 3 bases from V and 6 bases from J, leaving 9 bases between. CDR3 protein: CASSFPSTNEQFF. DNA for the CDR3: TGTGCCAGCAGCTTCCCTAGCACCAATGAGCAGTTCTTC.

In its sample, this clone was seen once. The same CDR3 also results from other DNA sequences found in this sample. The chain couples TRBV19 to TRBJ1-5, with 7 bases matching TRBD1. CDR1 is LNHDA and CDR2 is SQIVND in the germline V gene (reference sequence). CDR3 length equals 13 residues. Germline trimming cut 5 bases from V and 5 bases from J; bases unmatched to any gene: 3. The CDR3 coding sequence is TGTGCCAGTAGTCTAACAGGGGATCAGCCCCAGCATTTT. Amino acid sequence: CASSLTGDQPQHF. Drawing the rest from reference TRBV19 and TRBJ1-5, the complete variable domain is DGGITQSPKYLFRKEGQNVTLSCEQNLNHDAMYWYRQDPGQGLRLIYYSQIVNDFQKGDIAEGYSVSREKKESFPLTVTSAQKNPTAFYLCASSLTGDQPQHFGDGTRLSIL.

This chain uses TRBV7-8 with TRBJ2-7; D may be TRBD2 (5 bases). The CDR3 sequence is 17 residues long. Trimming cost V 0 bases and J 5 bases, with 20 bases left between them. Germline V gene lookup returns CDR1 SGHVS and CDR2 FQNEAQ. The CDR3, as DNA: TGTGCCAGCAGCTTAGCGCTTGTATTCGGGGAACCTAACGAGCAGTACTTC. It specifies CASSLALVFGEPNEQYF.

The chain carries TRBV19 and TRBJ2-6; the D gene is possibly TRBD1 (5 bases). This CDR3 contains 17 residues. CDR1 is LNHDA and CDR2 is SQIVND in the germline V gene (reference sequence). The ends were cut back, 1 base at V and 0 bases at J, with 10 bases in the middle. The CDR3 sequence is CASSIVGQGSGANVLTF. CDR3 DNA sequence: TGTGCCAGTAGTATAGTGGGCCAGGGCTCTGGGGCCAACGTCCTGACTTTC.

This chain links TRBV9 with TRBJ2-2, with 10 bases identical to TRBD2. After removal of 4 bases from V and 6 bases from J, the junction contained 15 bases not matched to a gene. Germline CDR1 reads SGDLS; CDR2 reads YYNGEE. The CDR3 consists of 18 residues. The CDR3 loop is CASSPRGAGGRGAGELFF. The CDR3 bases are TGTGCCAGCAGCCCCCGGGGAGCGGGAGGGCGAGGGGCCGGGGAGCTGTTTTTT.

V gene TRBV7-2 combines with J gene TRBJ2-1, with TRBD2 identical over 7 bases. The junction had 2 bases not matched to a gene; V was cut back by 0 bases and J by 0 bases. There are 16 residues in the CDR3. Looked up from germline, CDR1 is SGHTA and CDR2 is FQGNSA. This CDR3 is CASSLAGGTSYNEQFF. Written as DNA, the CDR3 is TGTGCCAGCAGCTTAGCGGGGGGGACCTCCTACAATGAGCAGTTCTTC.

The CDR3 reads CASSQDKGPSPLHF. The CDR3, as DNA: TGCGCCAGCAGCCAAGATAAGGGGCCTTCACCCCTCCACTTT. V usage is TRBV4-3 and J usage is TRBJ1-6; weak D call: TRBD1 (5 bases). Germline loops: CDR1 LGHNA, CDR2 YSLEER. The CDR3 spans 14 residues. Trimming took 0 bases from V and 9 from J, leaving 9 bases between them.

The CDR3: CATRGGGLSNQPQHF. The CDR3 DNA follows: TGTGCCACCAGAGGGGGGGGGCTAAGCAATCAGCCCCAGCATTTT. V usage is TRBV15 and J usage is TRBJ1-5, with TRBD1 as a possible D gene (6 bases). The germline V and J ends were trimmed by 6 bases and 1 base, with 13 bases remaining between them. The germline gives CDR1 LNHNV, CDR2 YYDKDF (reference sequence). CDR3 length: 15 residues.

The genes are TRBV19 and TRBJ1-2; D ambiguous. CDR1 is LNHDA and CDR2 is SQIVND in the germline V gene (reference sequence). This CDR3 has 13 amino acids. Trimming removed 6 bases from V and 2 bases from J, with 10 bases in between. CDR3 bases: TGTGCCAGTAGAGTTGGGCAGAACTATGGCTACACCTTC. It yields the protein CASRVGQNYGYTF. The full variable domain, in which reference TRBV19 and TRBJ1-2 provide the parts outside the CDR3, is DGGITQSPKYLFRKEGQNVTLSCEQNLNHDAMYWYRQDPGQGLRLIYYSQIVNDFQKGDIAEGYSVSREKKESFPLTVTSAQKNPTAFYLCASRVGQNYGYTFGSGTRLTVV.

A single count supports this clone. V and J are TRBV7-9 and TRBJ2-2; D is perhaps TRBD1 (6 bases). The germline V gene has CDR1 SEHNR and CDR2 FQNEAQ (reference sequence). This CDR3 region has 17 residues. Trimming removed 5 bases from V and 4 bases from J, with 20 bases in between. The CDR3 reads CASSPPDRASITGELFF. The CDR3 DNA reads TGTGCCAGCAGCCCCCCGGACAGAGCTTCGATCACCGGGGAGCTGTTTTTT.

The chain recombines TRBV6-5 with TRBJ2-1; D remains ambiguous. Trimming stripped 6 bases from V and 6 bases from J, with 12 bases between. There are 13 residues in the CDR3. Germline CDR1 reads MNHEY; CDR2 reads SVGAGI. CDR3 nucleotide sequence: TGTGCCAGCAGCCTTCTGGCCGGCAATGAGCAGTTCTTC. This encodes CASSLLAGNEQFF.

For this clone: Other DNA sequences within the sample encode an identical CDR3. This chain connects TRBV10-3 to TRBJ1-1; 9 positions agree with TRBD1. CDR1 ENHRY and CDR2 SYGVKD come from the germline V gene. J gave up 1 base and V 9 bases, and 6 bases lay outside the gene matches. The CDR3 is made up of 14 amino acids. CDR3 sequence (DNA): TGTGCCATTTCTAGGACAGGGGAGAACACTGAAGCTTTCTTT. This sequence encodes CAISRTGENTEAFF.